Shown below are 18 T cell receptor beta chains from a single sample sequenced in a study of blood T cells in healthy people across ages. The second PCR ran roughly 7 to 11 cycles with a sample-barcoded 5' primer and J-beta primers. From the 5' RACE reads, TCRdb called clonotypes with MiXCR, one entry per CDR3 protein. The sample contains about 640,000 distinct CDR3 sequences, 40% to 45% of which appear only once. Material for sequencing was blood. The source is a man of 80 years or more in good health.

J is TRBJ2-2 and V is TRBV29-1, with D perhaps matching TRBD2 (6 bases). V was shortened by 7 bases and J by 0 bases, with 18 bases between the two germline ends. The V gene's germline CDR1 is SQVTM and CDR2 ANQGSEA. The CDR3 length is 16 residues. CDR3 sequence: CSGLVEAGTNTGELFF. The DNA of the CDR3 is TGCAGCGGGCTGGTCGAGGCGGGAACGAACACCGGGGAGCTGTTTTTT.

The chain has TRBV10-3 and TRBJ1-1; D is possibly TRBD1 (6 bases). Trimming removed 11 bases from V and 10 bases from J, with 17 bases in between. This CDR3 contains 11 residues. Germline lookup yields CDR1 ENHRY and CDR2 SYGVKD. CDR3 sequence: CAPGTPRTAFF. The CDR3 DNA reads TGTGCCCCAGGGACACCTCGTACAGCTTTCTTT.

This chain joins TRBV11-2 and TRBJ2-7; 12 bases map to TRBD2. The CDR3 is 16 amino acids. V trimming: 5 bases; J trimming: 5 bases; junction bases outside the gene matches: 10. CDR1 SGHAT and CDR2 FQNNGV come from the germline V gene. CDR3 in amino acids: CASSERPSGGANEQYF. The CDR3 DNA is TGTGCCAGCAGCGAACGCCCTAGCGGGGGGGCAAACGAGCAGTACTTC.

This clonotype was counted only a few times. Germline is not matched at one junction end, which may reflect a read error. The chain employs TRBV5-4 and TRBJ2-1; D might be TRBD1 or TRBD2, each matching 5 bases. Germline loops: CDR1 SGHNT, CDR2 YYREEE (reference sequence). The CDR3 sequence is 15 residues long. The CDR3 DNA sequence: TGTGCCAGCAGCTTGGACAGAGGGGTCTACAATGGGCAGTTCTTC. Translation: CASSLDRGVYNGQFF.

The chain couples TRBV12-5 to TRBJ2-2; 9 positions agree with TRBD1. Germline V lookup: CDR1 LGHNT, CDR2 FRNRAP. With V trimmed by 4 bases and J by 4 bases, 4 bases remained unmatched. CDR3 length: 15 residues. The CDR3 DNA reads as TGTGCTAGTGGTTCGGGACAGGGTGGCACCGGGGAGCTGTTTTTT. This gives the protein CASGSGQGGTGELFF.

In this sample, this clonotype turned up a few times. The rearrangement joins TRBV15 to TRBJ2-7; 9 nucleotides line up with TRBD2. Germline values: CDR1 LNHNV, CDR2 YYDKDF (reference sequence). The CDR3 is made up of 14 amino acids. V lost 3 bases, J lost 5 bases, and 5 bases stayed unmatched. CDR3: CATSRGLAVDEQYF. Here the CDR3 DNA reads TGTGCCACCAGCAGGGGACTAGCAGTCGACGAGCAGTACTTC.

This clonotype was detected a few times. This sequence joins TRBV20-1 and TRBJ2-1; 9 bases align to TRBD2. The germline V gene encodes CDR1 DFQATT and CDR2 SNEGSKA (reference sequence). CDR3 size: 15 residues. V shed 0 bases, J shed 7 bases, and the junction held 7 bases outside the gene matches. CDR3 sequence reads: CSARDLVAGVNEQFF. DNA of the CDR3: TGCAGTGCTAGAGATTTAGTAGCGGGGGTTAATGAGCAGTTCTTC.

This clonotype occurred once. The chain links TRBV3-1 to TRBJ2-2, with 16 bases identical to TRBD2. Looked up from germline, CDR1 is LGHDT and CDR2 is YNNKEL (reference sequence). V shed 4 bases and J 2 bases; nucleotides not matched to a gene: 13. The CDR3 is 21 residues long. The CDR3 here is CASSRHGPGLAGGTNTGELFF. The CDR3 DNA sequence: TGTGCCAGCAGCCGACATGGACCGGGACTAGCGGGAGGGACAAACACCGGGGAGCTGTTTTTT.

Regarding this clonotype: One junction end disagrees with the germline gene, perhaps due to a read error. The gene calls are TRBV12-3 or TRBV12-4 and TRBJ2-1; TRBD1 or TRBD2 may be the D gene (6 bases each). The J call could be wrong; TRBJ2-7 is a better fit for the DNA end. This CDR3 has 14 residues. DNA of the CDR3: TGCGCCAGCAGCTTGGGGGGCTCCTACAATGAGCAGTACTTC. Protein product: CASSLGGSYNEQYF.

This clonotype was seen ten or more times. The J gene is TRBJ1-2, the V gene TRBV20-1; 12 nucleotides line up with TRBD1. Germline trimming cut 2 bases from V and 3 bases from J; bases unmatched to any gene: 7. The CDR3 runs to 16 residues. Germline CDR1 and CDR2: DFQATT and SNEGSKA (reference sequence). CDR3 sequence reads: CSARPGQGAADYGYTF. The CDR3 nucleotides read TGCAGTGCTAGACCGGGACAGGGGGCGGCTGACTATGGCTACACCTTC.

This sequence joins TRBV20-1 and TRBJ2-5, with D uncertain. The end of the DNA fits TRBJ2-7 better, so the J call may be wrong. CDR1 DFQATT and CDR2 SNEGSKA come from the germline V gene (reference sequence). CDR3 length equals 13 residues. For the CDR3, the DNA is TGCAGTGCTAGAAGGCTAAATAACTACGAGCAGTACTTC. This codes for CSARRLNNYEQYF.

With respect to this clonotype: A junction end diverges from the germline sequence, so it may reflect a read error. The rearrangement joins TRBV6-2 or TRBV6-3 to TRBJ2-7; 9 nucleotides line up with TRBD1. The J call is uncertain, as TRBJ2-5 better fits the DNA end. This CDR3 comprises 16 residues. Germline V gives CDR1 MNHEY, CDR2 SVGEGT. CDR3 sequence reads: CANSSKDRGDWETQYF. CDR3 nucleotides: TGTGCCAACAGTTCAAAGGACAGGGGAGATTGGGAGACCCAGTACTTC.

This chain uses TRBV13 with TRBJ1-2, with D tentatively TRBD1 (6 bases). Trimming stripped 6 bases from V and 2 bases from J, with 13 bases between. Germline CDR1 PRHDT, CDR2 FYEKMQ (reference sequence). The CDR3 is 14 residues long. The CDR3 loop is CASSQQDRNYGYTF. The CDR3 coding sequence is TGTGCCAGCAGTCAACAGGACAGAAACTATGGCTACACCTTC.

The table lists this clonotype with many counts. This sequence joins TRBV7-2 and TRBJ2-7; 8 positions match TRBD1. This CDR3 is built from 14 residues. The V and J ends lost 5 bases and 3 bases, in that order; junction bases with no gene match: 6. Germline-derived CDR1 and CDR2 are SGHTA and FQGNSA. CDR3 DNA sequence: TGTGCCAGCAGCACCGGGACAGGATACTACGAGCAGTACTTC. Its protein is CASSTGTGYYEQYF.

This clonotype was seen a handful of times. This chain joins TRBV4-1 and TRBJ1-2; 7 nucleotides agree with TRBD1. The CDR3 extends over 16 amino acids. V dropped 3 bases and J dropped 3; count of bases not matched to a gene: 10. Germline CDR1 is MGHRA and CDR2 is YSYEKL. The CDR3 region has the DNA TGCGCCAGCAGCCAGGGTTGGGACAGTCGAGACTATGGCTACACCTTC. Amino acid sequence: CASSQGWDSRDYGYTF.

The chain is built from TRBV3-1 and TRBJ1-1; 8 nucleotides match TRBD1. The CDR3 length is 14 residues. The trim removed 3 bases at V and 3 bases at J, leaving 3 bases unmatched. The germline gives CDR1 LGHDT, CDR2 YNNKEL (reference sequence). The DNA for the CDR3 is TGTGCCAGCAGCCACACAGGGGGATACACTGAAGCTTTCTTT. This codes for CASSHTGGYTEAFF.

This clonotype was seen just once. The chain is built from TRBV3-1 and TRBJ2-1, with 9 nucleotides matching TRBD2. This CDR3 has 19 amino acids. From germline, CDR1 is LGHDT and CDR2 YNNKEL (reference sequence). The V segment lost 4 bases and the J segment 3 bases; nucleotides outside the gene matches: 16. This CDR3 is CASSPRVGVTTSGYNEQFF. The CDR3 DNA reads TGTGCCAGCAGCCCCCGCGTAGGCGTCACGACTAGCGGCTACAATGAGCAGTTCTTC.

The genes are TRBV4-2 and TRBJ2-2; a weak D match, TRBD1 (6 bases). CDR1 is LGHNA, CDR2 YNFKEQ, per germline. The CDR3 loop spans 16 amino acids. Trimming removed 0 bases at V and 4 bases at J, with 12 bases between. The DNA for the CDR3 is TGTGCCAGCAGCCAAGACCCCAGGGGCAGCACCGGGGAGCTGTTTTTT. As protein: CASSQDPRGSTGELFF.